This TCR beta chain was profiled in a study of cytomegalovirus exposure and HLA in healthy donors. Study summary: Among the approximately 410 genotyped donors, more than 70% were placed in the Caucasian-associated ancestry cluster. Study-level results: In a later analysis, TCR beta V- and J-gene trimming showed a link to a missense DCLRE1C variant. Further analysis, carried out later, found HLA-associated TCR beta chains more clonally expanded than equally common other chains.

V was clipped by 3 bases and J by 1 base; unmatched bases: 9. The CDR3 sequence is 15 residues long. The germline V gene has CDR1 SQVTM and CDR2 ANQGSEA. A note on this clone: The antigen is undetermined.

The study ran its PCR with 60 Vbeta and 13 Jbeta primers. Assay: immunoSEQ multiplex PCR; the TCRdb copy retains only in-frame clones and omits some. Of about 160,000 clones in the sample, around 81% were seen once. Sample: PBMCs. The V and J genes are TRBV29-1 and TRBJ2-7, with 7 nucleotides matching TRBD2. The sequence was obtained from a woman aged 40 to 55 in good health and CMV-seronegative. CDR3 nucleotides: TGCAGCGTTGACAACCCCCAGGGAGGGTCCTACGAGCAGTACTTC. Residues: CSVDNPQGGSYEQYF.